A single sample gave rise to the 24 T cell receptor beta chains below, sequenced in a study of T cells expressing NK-cell markers (dated by TCRdb to the early 2020s). Receptor amplification or capture employed 5' RACE. This sample was sequenced with an Illumina HiSeq 2000. TCRdb reprocessed the reads, so every CDR3 protein sequence counts as one entry and DNA is not shown. This sample's table carries hundreds of thousands of distinct CDR3 sequences. The top ten hold around 4.2% of the sample. The sequenced material came from blood T cells: a sorted CD56 or NKG2C T cell subset, CD4+ or CD8+ T cells, or bulk PBMC T cells (not recorded which). These receptors were collected from a woman between 18 and 70 years old in good health.

The gene calls are TRBV29-1 and TRBJ2-1; the TCRdb D gene call, TRBD2, has no DNA to confirm it. The CDR3 is made up of 16 amino acids. Germline loops: CDR1 SQVTM, CDR2 ANQGSEA. CDR3 region: CSVEGELARRGNEQFF.

This chain connects TRBV20-1 to TRBJ1-2; TCRdb's D gene call, TRBD1, goes unchecked for lack of DNA. The CDR3 is 14 residues long. Germline V lookup: CDR1 DFQATT, CDR2 SNEGSKA (reference sequence). The CDR3 is CSATRQGVSYGYTF.

This sequence joins TRBV5-6 and TRBJ1-2; with no DNA, the TCRdb D assignment of TRBD1 cannot be verified. The CDR3 spans 15 residues. The germline CDR1 and CDR2 sequences are SGHDT and YYEEEE. The CDR3 sequence: CASSVRQGANYGYTF. Full variable domain (rest looked up from reference TRBV5-6 and TRBJ1-2): DAGVTQSPTHLIKTRGQQVTLRCSPKSGHDTVSWYQQALGQGPQFIFQYYEEEERQRGNFPDRFSGHQFPNYSSELNVNALLLGDSALYLCASSVRQGANYGYTFGSGTRLTVV.

The CDR3 here is CSARGANEKLFF. The chain combines TRBV29-1 with TRBJ1-4; TCRdb picks TRBD1, but there is no DNA to check that call. The CDR3 covers 12 residues. The germline V gene encodes CDR1 SQVTM and CDR2 ANQGSEA. The variable domain in full, with the rest retrieved from reference TRBV29-1 and TRBJ1-4, is SAVISQKPSRDICQRGTSLTIQCQVDSQVTMMFWYRQQPGQSLTLIATANQGSEATYESGFVIDKFPISRPNLTFSTLTVSNMSPEDSSIYLCSARGANEKLFFGSGTQLSVL.

V usage is TRBV29-1 and J usage is TRBJ2-5. Looked up from germline, CDR1 is SQVTM and CDR2 is ANQGSEA. The CDR3 length is 13 residues. The CDR3 loop reads CSVEEVHQETQYF. Combining the CDR3 with reference TRBV29-1 and TRBJ2-5 gives the whole variable domain SAVISQKPSRDICQRGTSLTIQCQVDSQVTMMFWYRQQPGQSLTLIATANQGSEATYESGFVIDKFPISRPNLTFSTLTVSNMSPEDSSIYLCSVEEVHQETQYFGPGTRLLVL.

The chain uses TRBV20-1 and TRBJ2-5. Looked up from germline, CDR1 is DFQATT and CDR2 is SNEGSKA (reference sequence). The CDR3 consists of 15 residues. The CDR3 here is CSASRENRFQETQYF.

The rearrangement uses TRBV4-3 and TRBJ2-2. The CDR3 is 15 amino acids. The V gene's germline CDR1 is LGHNA and CDR2 YSLEER. CDR3 loop: CASSQVNPNTGELFF.

This chain joins TRBV4-1 and TRBJ2-3; TCRdb outputs TRBD1, but without DNA this stays unchecked. From germline, CDR1 is MGHRA and CDR2 YSYEKL. CDR3 size: 17 residues. CDR3 in amino acids: CASSQSRAGRSTDTQYF.

The chain has TRBV7-9 and TRBJ2-6; lacking DNA, the TRBD1 call made by TCRdb goes unchecked. CDR1 and CDR2 (germline): SEHNR, FQNEAQ (reference sequence). The CDR3 has 16 amino acids. The CDR3 loop is CASGLRQPSGANVLTF.

This chain uses TRBV7-9 with TRBJ2-2; with no DNA, the TCRdb D assignment of TRBD2 cannot be verified. Per the germline V gene, CDR1 is SEHNR and CDR2 is FQNEAQ (reference sequence). The CDR3 sequence is 17 residues long. CDR3 residues: CASSLAEIAAHTGELFF.

The chain uses TRBV5-1 and TRBJ1-4. This CDR3 is built from 18 residues. The germline gives CDR1 SGHRS, CDR2 YFSETQ. This CDR3 is CASSLDRLIGATNEKLFF.

V gene TRBV18 combines with J gene TRBJ2-2; TCRdb's assignment of TRBD2 cannot be checked, as there is no DNA. CDR1 is KGHSH and CDR2 is LQKENI in the germline V gene. The CDR3 contains 16 residues. CDR3 loop: CASSPRRRDFTGELFF. Drawing the rest from reference TRBV18 and TRBJ2-2, the complete variable domain is NAGVMQNPRHLVRRRGQEARLRCSPMKGHSHVYWYRQLPEEGLKFMVYLQKENIIDESGMPKERFSAEFPKEGPSILRIQQVVRGDSAAYFCASSPRRRDFTGELFFGEGSRLTVL.

This chain connects TRBV2 to TRBJ1-1; the D gene TCRdb calls, TRBD1, cannot be checked with no DNA. Germline V gene lookup returns CDR1 SNHLY and CDR2 FYNNEI. The CDR3 length is 13 residues. This CDR3 is CATGGGVGTEAFF.

The genes are TRBV7-9 and TRBJ1-1. CDR3 length: 12 amino acids. Germline lookup yields CDR1 SEHNR and CDR2 FQNEAQ (reference sequence). The CDR3 region is CASSSPYTEAFF.

Here the CDR3 reads CASSLSGGDSYNSPLHF. The V gene is TRBV27, the J gene TRBJ1-6. Germline V gene data show CDR1 as MNHEY and CDR2 as SMNVEV (reference sequence). The CDR3 is made up of 17 amino acids.

The chain recombines TRBV30 with TRBJ1-5; TCRdb designates TRBD1, a call that cannot be tested without DNA. Germline values: CDR1 GTSNPN, CDR2 SVGIG (reference sequence). The CDR3 is 14 residues long. The chain's CDR3 is CAWSSGESNQPQHF.

This sequence joins TRBV29-1 and TRBJ1-5; absent DNA, TCRdb's TRBD1 call cannot be checked. CDR1 and CDR2 (germline): SQVTM, ANQGSEA. There are 13 residues in the CDR3. CDR3 amino acids: CSVRENSNQPQHF.

This sequence joins TRBV20-1 and TRBJ2-3; the D call of TRBD2 rests on TCRdb alone, since no DNA is present to check it. Germline V gene data show CDR1 as DFQATT and CDR2 as SNEGSKA (reference sequence). The CDR3 extends over 15 amino acids. CDR3 residues: CRATFGGGPQDTQYF.

The chain is built from TRBV12-3 or TRBV12-4 and TRBJ2-5; the D gene TCRdb calls, TRBD2, cannot be checked with no DNA. This CDR3 region has 13 residues. This CDR3 reads CASSLSGWETQYF.

The chain carries TRBV30 and TRBJ2-2; the D call from TCRdb, TRBD1, cannot be confirmed without DNA. There are 16 residues in the CDR3. Germline CDR1 reads GTSNPN; CDR2 reads SVGIG (reference sequence). The CDR3: CACTGTGIVDTGELFF.

The CDR3 loop reads CASRRGGQEDTQYF. This sequence joins TRBV5-1 and TRBJ2-3; TCRdb outputs TRBD1, but without DNA this stays unchecked. This CDR3 contains 14 residues. The V gene's germline CDR1 is SGHRS and CDR2 YFSETQ. Supplemented by reference TRBV5-1 and TRBJ2-3, the full variable domain reads KAGVTQTPRYLIKTRGQQVTLSCSPISGHRSVSWYQQTPGQGLQFLFEYFSETQRNKGNFPGRFSGRQFSNSRSEMNVSTLELGDSALYLCASRRGGQEDTQYFGPGTRLTVL.

The chain links TRBV7-6 to TRBJ1-1. The CDR3 is 14 amino acids. Germline V gives CDR1 SGHVS, CDR2 FNYEAQ. The CDR3 sequence is CASSLGALRTEAFF. Drawing the rest from reference TRBV7-6 and TRBJ1-1, the complete variable domain is GAGVSQSPRYKVTKRGQDVALRCDPISGHVSLYWYRQALGQGPEFLTYFNYEAQQDKSGLPNDRFSAERPEGSISTLTIQRTEQRDSAMYRCASSLGALRTEAFFGQGTRLTVV.

The genes are TRBV4-3 and TRBJ2-3; checking the TCRdb D call of TRBD1 is not possible without DNA. CDR1 and CDR2 (germline): LGHNA, YSLEER. The CDR3 runs 15 residues. CDR3 residues: CASSQDGRGRNTQYF.

The V and J genes are TRBV21-1 and TRBJ2-1; TCRdb returns TRBD1, unconfirmable since there is no DNA. TRBV21-1 is flagged as a pseudogene. The CDR3 extends over 14 amino acids. CDR3 protein: CASSNRGQSNEQFF.